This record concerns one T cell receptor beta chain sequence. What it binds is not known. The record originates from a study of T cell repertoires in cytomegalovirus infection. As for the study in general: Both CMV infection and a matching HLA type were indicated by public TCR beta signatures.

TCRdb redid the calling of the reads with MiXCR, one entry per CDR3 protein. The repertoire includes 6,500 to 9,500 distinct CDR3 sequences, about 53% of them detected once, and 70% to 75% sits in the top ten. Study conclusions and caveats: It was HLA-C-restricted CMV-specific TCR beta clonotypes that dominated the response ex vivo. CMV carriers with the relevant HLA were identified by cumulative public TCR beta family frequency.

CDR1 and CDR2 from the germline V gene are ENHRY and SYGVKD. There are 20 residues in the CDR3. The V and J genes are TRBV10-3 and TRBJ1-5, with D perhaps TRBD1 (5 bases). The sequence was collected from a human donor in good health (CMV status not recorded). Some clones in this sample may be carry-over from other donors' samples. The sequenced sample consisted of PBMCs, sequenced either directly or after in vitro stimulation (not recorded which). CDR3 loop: CSVSESEQVIDETRNQPQHF. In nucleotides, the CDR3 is TGTTCCGTCAGTGAGTCGGAACAGGTTATTGACGAGACTCGCAATCAGCCCCAGCATTTT.